Listed below are T cell receptor beta chains from one sample, sequenced in a study of shared clonotypes between healthy human individuals. Assay: immunoSEQ multiplex PCR; the TCRdb copy retains only in-frame clones and omits some. The table lists over 2 million clones, roughly 90% of them singletons. Material for sequencing was naive CD4+ T cells from PBMCs. These receptors were taken from a man aged 18-30 years in good health. Some clones in this sample may be carry-over from other donors' samples. CDR3s include the opening cysteine and the closing phenylalanine or tryptophan. The order of the fields is V gene, clone size, D gene, J gene, CDR3 protein, CDR3 DNA. A D gene is named only where the DNA matches it firmly. Not every row has a clone size; where given, it reads once, few, many or a size class.

TRBV2	-	TRBD2	TRBJ2-3	CASSGLAGVNTQYF	TGTGCCAGCAGTGGACTAGCGGGAGTAAATACGCAGTATTTT
TRBV7-8	-	-	TRBJ2-1	CASSLEGTGRAFF	TGTGCCAGCAGCTTAGAGGGTACAGGGCGGGCGTTCTTC
TRBV5-1	-	-	TRBJ2-3	CASTPFVGATDTQYF	TGCGCCAGCACTCCCTTCGTAGGGGCTACAGATACGCAGTATTTT
TRBV11-1	once	-	TRBJ2-7	CASSSDLARSYEQYF	TGTGCCAGCTCTTCTGATTTGGCGCGAAGCTACGAGCAGTACTTC
TRBV27	-	TRBD1	TRBJ1-5	CASSITGTGATYQPQHF	TGTGCCAGCAGTATAACCGGGACAGGGGCCACCTATCAGCCCCAGCATTTT
TRBV5-4	-	-	TRBJ2-7	CASSSLLTGGYEQYF	TGTGCCAGCAGCTCGCTTCTCACGGGTGGCTACGAGCAGTACTTC
TRBV27	-	TRBD2	TRBJ2-1	CASRTSLAGGTRQFF	TGTGCCAGCAGGACCTCACTAGCGGGAGGCACCCGGCAGTTCTTC
TRBV11-2	-	TRBD1	TRBJ2-7	CASSGDRGSYEQYF	TGTGCCAGCAGCGGGGACAGGGGTTCTTACGAGCAGTACTTC
TRBV27	-	-	TRBJ1-2	CASSLNFNYGYTF	TGTGCCAGCAGCCTTAATTTTAACTATGGCTACACCTTC
TRBV19	-	-	TRBJ1-1	CASSTGQMNTEAFF	TGTGCCAGTAGTACCGGACAGATGAACACTGAAGCTTTCTTT
TRBV7-2	-	TRBD2	TRBJ2-3	CASSLEAGVVDTQYF	TGTGCCAGCAGCTTAGAGGCGGGAGTAGTAGATACGCAGTATTTT
TRBV19	few	-	TRBJ1-1	CASSIPKSGQNTEAFF	TGTGCCAGTAGTATACCTAAATCGGGACAGAACACTGAAGCTTTCTTT
TRBV5-1	-	-	TRBJ1-5	CASSLFGTSESNQPQHF	TGCGCCAGCAGCTTGTTCGGGACTTCTGAGAGCAATCAGCCCCAGCATTTT
TRBV9	-	-	TRBJ1-2	CASSSMGRSDNYGYTF	TGTGCCAGCAGTTCAATGGGCAGGTCCGATAACTATGGCTACACCTTC
TRBV6-5	-	-	TRBJ2-1	CASKAVGSNEQFF	TGTGCCAGCAAAGCGGTCGGGTCCAATGAGCAGTTCTTC
TRBV20-1	-	-	TRBJ1-2	CSATEYGYTF	TGCAGTGCTACGGAATATGGCTACACCTTC
TRBV6-1	-	-	TRBJ1-1	CASSDGGGWDTEAFF	TGTGCCAGCAGTGACGGGGGAGGGTGGGACACTGAAGCTTTCTTT
TRBV7-9	-	-	TRBJ1-2	CASSSRTDNYGYTF	TGTGCCAGCAGTTCAAGGACAGATAACTATGGCTACACCTTC
TRBV7-9	-	-	TRBJ1-4	CASSPFGHPTNEKLFF	TGTGCCAGCAGCCCCTTTGGACACCCAACTAATGAAAAACTGTTTTTT
TRBV6-5	-	-	TRBJ2-3	CASSYKASADTQYF	TGTGCCAGCAGTTACAAGGCGAGCGCAGATACGCAGTATTTT
TRBV7-2	-	-	TRBJ2-1	CASSLRGGQIAYSYNEQFF	TGTGCCAGCAGCTTACGGGGGGGACAGATAGCCTACTCCTACAATGAGCAGTTCTTC
TRBV5-1	-	TRBD1	TRBJ1-1	CASSLAGTGANTEAFF	TGCGCCAGCAGCTTGGCCGGGACAGGGGCGAACACTGAAGCTTTCTTT
TRBV27	-	TRBD2	TRBJ2-1	CASRRLGTNYNEQFF	TGTGCCAGCAGAAGACTGGGGACTAACTACAATGAGCAGTTCTTC
TRBV27	-	-	TRBJ2-2	CASNRPGTGELFF	TGTGCCAGCAACCGGCCGGGAACCGGGGAGCTGTTTTTT
TRBV2	-	-	TRBJ1-2	CASSPGGYGYTF	TGTGCCAGCAGCCCCGGAGGCTATGGCTACACCTTC
TRBV7-9	-	-	TRBJ2-7	CASSDRTTYEQYF	TGTGCCAGCAGCGATCGGACAACCTACGAGCAGTACTTC
TRBV5-1	-	-	TRBJ2-5	CASSFLETQYF	TGCGCCAGCAGCTTCCTGGAGACCCAGTACTTC
TRBV25-1	-	-	TRBJ2-3	CATTRDPRTDTQYF	TGTGCCACTACCCGGGACCCACGCACAGATACGCAGTATTTT
TRBV9	-	TRBD2	TRBJ2-5	CASSVAGSGPGGETQYF	TGTGCCAGCAGCGTAGCAGGTAGCGGGCCGGGGGGAGAGACCCAGTACTTC
TRBV27	once	-	TRBJ1-6	CASSPRFRAYNSPLHF	TGTGCCAGCAGCCCCCGGTTCAGGGCTTATAATTCACCCCTCCACTTT
TRBV28	-	-	TRBJ1-5	CASSSGGGRGQPQHF	TGTGCCAGCAGTTCCGGGGGGGGTAGGGGCCAGCCCCAGCATTTT
TRBV25-1	-	-	TRBJ2-1	CASSEYGGAEVFSGEQFF	TGTGCCAGCAGTGAATATGGCGGGGCGGAGGTCTTTTCGGGCGAGCAGTTCTTC
TRBV6-6	-	TRBD2	TRBJ2-5	CASRDRVGGRETQYF	TGTGCCAGCAGGGACCGAGTCGGGGGGAGGGAGACCCAGTACTTC
TRBV7-8	-	TRBD2	TRBJ2-1	CASAEREGSYNEQFF	TGTGCCAGCGCCGAGCGGGAGGGGTCCTACAATGAGCAGTTCTTC
TRBV11-3	-	-	TRBJ2-3	CASSQNTDAQYF	TGTGCCAGCAGCCAAAACACAGATGCGCAGTATTTT